This TCR beta chain comes out of a study of identical twins. The study, taken as a whole, reports: Insertion counts were lower in abundant cord blood beta clonotypes, a trend that memory repertoires did not show. Twins shared out-of-frame alpha sequences with excess low generation probability.

Addition of a universal primer site occurred through template switching, and cDNA carried unique molecular identifiers. TCRdb re-called the 5' RACE reads with MiXCR, one entry per CDR3 protein. The sample yields approximately 630,000 distinct CDR3 sequences, just over 7% seen once. All of the donors were Caucasians in good health. Germline V gene lookup returns CDR1 ENHRY and CDR2 SYGVKD. Trimming left V 0 bases short and J 6 bases short, with 15 bases between. The CDR3 sequence is 16 residues long. This clonotype has more than one count but fewer than ten. Its antigen remains unidentified. The same sample was also used in a study of yellow fever vaccine responses in identical twins.

This clonotype originated in a woman aged 18-30 years in good health. V is TRBV10-3 and J is TRBJ1-5; D is uncertain. Sequencing was carried out using PBMCs. The CDR3 DNA is TGTGCCATCAGTGAGTCCCCGGCTCCCTCAAGTCAGCCCCAGCATTTT. It translates to CAISESPAPSSQPQHF.